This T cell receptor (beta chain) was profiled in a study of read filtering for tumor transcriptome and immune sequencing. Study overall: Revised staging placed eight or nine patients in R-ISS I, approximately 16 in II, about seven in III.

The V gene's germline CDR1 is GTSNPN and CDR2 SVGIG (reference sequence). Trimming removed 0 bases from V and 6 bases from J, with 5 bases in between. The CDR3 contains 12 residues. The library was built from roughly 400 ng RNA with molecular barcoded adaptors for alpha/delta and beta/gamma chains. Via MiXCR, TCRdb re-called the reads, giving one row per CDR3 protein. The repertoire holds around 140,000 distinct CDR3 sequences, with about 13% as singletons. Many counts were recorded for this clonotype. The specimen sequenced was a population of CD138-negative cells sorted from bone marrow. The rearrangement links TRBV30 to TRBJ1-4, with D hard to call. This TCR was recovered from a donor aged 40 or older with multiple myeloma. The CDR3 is CAWSVSHEKLFF. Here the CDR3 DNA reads TGTGCCTGGAGTGTATCCCATGAAAAACTGTTTTTT. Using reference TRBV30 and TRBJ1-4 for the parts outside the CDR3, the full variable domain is SQTIHQWPATLVQPVGSPLSLECTVEGTSNPNLYWYRQAAGRGLQLLFYSVGIGQISSEVPQNLSASRPQDRQFILSSKKLLLSDSGFYLCAWSVSHEKLFFGSGTQLSVL.